Listed below are T cell receptor beta chains from one sample, sequenced in a study of T cell responses to AZD1222 COVID-19 vaccine. Produced via immunoSEQ multiplex PCR; TCRdb's table is partial and in-frame only. The sample shows 110,000 or so clones, roughly 90% of them seen only once. Sequenced material: peripheral blood, taken on day 0 of AZD1222 vaccination. The receptors derive from an adult in good health. Each CDR3 is given with its conserved first and last residue. D genes are given only for firm matches.

len,v_gene,d_gene,j_gene,CDR3nt,CDR3aa
16,TRBV25-1,.,TRBJ2-7,TGTGCCAGCAGTGGTGGGGTGGGGGGCCATGGCTACGAGCAGTACTTC,CASSGGVGGHGYEQYF
16,TRBV11-3,.,TRBJ2-2,TGTGCCAGCAGCTTAGGTGCCTTCTTAAACACCGGGGAGCTGTTTTTT,CASSLGAFLNTGELFF
12,TRBV3-1/TRBV3-2,.,TRBJ1-2,TGTGCCAGCAGCCAGGACGAGCAGGGCTACACCTTC,CASSQDEQGYTF
14,TRBV19,TRBD1,TRBJ1-1,TGTGCCAGCTACCAGGGGGCCATGAACACTGAAGCTTTCTTT,CASYQGAMNTEAFF
14,TRBV2,.,TRBJ2-7,TGTGCCAGCAGTAAGGGGGAAAGCTCCTACGAGCAGTACTTC,CASSKGESSYEQYF
15,TRBV6-6,.,TRBJ1-1,TGTGCCAGCAGTTACTCGATGGGCGGGGGGACTGAAGCTTTCTTT,CASSYSMGGGTEAFF
15,TRBV5-6,.,TRBJ1-3,TGTGCCAGCAGCTTGTGGGGCGGCTCTGGAAACACCATATATTTT,CASSLWGGSGNTIYF
14,TRBV5-6,.,TRBJ1-1,TGTGCCAGCAGCTTGTTAGGGGGGAACACTGAAGCTTTCTTT,CASSLLGGNTEAFF
13,TRBV15,.,TRBJ1-2,TGTGCCACCAGCAGCACCGGCCTGTATGGCTACACCTTC,CATSSTGLYGYTF
14,TRBV30,.,TRBJ2-2,TGTGCCTGGAGAAGACAAGGGTTCACCGGGGAGCTGTTTTTT,CAWRRQGFTGELFF
11,TRBV2,.,TRBJ2-5,TGTGCCAGCTCCATAGCGCTCGGGGTGTACTTC,CASSIALGVYF
15,TRBV24-1,TRBD1,TRBJ1-2,TGTGCCACCAGTGATCCCGGGACAGGGATGGGTGGCTACACCTTC,CATSDPGTGMGGYTF
12,TRBV3-1/TRBV3-2,.,TRBJ1-2,TGTGCCAGCAGCCAAGGGGAGGAGGGCTACACCTTC,CASSQGEEGYTF
15,TRBV7-2,TRBD1,TRBJ2-5,TGTGCCAGCAGCTTAGCGGCAGGGGGCTTCGAGACCCAGTACTTC,CASSLAAGGFETQYF
17,TRBV2,.,TRBJ2-3,TGTGCCAGCACCCTCAATATGGTGGGAGGTGGCACAGATACGCAGTATTTT,CASTLNMVGGGTDTQYF
11,TRBV29-1,.,TRBJ2-7,TGCAGCGTTGAAGTCCGGGGGGCGCAGTACTTC,CSVEVRGAQYF